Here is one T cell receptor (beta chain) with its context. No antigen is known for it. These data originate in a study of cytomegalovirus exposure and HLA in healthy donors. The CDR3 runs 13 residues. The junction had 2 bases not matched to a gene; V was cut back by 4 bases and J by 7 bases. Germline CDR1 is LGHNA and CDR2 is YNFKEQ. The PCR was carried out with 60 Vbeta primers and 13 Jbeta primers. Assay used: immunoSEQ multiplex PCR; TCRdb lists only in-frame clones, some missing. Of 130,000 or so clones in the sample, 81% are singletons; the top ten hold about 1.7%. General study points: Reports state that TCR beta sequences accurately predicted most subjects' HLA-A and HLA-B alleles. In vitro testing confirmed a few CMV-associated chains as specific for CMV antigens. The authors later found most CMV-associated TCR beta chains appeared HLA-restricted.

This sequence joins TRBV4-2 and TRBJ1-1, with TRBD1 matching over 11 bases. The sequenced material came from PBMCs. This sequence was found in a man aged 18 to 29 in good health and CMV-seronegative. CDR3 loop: CASSLGQGGEAFF. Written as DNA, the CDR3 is TGTGCCAGCAGCCTGGGACAGGGGGGTGAAGCTTTCTTT.